These 30 T cell receptor beta chains originate from one sample sequenced in a study of blood T cell repertoires in COVID-19. Sequencing used immunoSEQ multiplex PCR; TCRdb keeps in-frame clones, though not all of them. Found here are roughly 120,000 clones, around four fifths of them singletons; the top ten hold around 2%. The sequencing input was peripheral blood. The receptors here all came from a young man with acute or convalescent COVID-19.

This clone was picked up a small number of times. The chain links TRBV6-5 to TRBJ2-2; the D gene is possibly TRBD2 (6 bases). This CDR3 is 16 amino acids long. V was trimmed by 6 bases and J by 6 bases, leaving 20 bases between them. Germline V gene lookup returns CDR1 MNHEY and CDR2 SVGAGI. CDR3 in DNA: TGTGCCAGCAGATACAGTAGCGGAAGACTCCCCGGGGAGCTGTTTTTT. This gives the protein CASRYSSGRLPGELFF.

The chain is built from TRBV9 and TRBJ1-4; the D gene is possibly TRBD1 (5 bases). The V and J ends lost 0 bases and 0 bases respectively, with 9 bases between them. Looked up from germline, CDR1 is SGDLS and CDR2 is YYNGEE. The CDR3 runs to 16 residues. The CDR3 nucleotides are TGTGCCAGCAGCGTAGCTCAGGGCGCAACTAATGAAAAACTGTTTTTT. This translates into CASSVAQGATNEKLFF. Looking up the rest from reference TRBV9 and TRBJ1-4 gives the full variable domain: DSGVTQTPKHLITATGQRVTLRCSPRSGDLSVYWYQQSLDQGLQFLIQYYNGEERAKGNILERFSAQQFPDLHSELNLSSLELGDSALYFCASSVAQGATNEKLFFGSGTQLSVL.

This rearrangement joins TRBV3-1 (or the pseudogene TRBV3-2) to TRBJ1-2, with D hard to call. Trimming stripped 1 base from V and 0 bases from J, with 9 bases between. CDR3 length: 15 amino acids. Germline V gene sequence: CDR1 LGHDT, CDR2 YNNKEL (reference sequence). The CDR3 region is CASSQVASPNYGYTF. The CDR3, as DNA: TGTGCCAGCAGCCAAGTGGCCAGTCCTAACTATGGCTACACCTTC.

The sample holds many counts of this clone. The chain couples TRBV25-1 to TRBJ1-1, with 8 nucleotides matching TRBD1. This CDR3 has 16 amino acids. Germline assignment: CDR1 MGHDK and CDR2 SYGVNS. The V gene end was trimmed by 1 base and the J gene end by 3 bases; junction bases not matched to a gene: 7. CDR3 protein: CASSEWSTGADTEAFF. As DNA, the CDR3 is TGTGCCAGCAGTGAATGGTCGACAGGGGCGGACACTGAAGCTTTCTTT.

The rearrangement joins TRBV19 to TRBJ2-1, with 10 bases identical to TRBD2. Germline lookup yields CDR1 LNHDA and CDR2 SQIVND (reference sequence). CDR3 length equals 15 residues. V was pared by 4 bases and J by 5 bases, with 5 bases of the junction left unmatched. The CDR3 sequence is CASSTRTSGDNEQFF. The CDR3 region has the DNA TGTGCCAGTAGTACCAGGACTAGCGGAGACAATGAGCAGTTCTTC.

The chain has TRBV18 and TRBJ2-5, with 11 bases fitting TRBD1. This CDR3 comprises 16 residues. Germline V gene data show CDR1 as KGHSH and CDR2 as LQKENI. V lost 4 bases and J lost 5; bases outside the gene matches: 9. CDR3: CASSQLRDRGSETQYF. The CDR3 region has the DNA TGTGCCAGCTCACAACTCCGGGACAGGGGGTCGGAGACCCAGTACTTC.

The chain combines TRBV5-6 with TRBJ1-3; no clear D. Germline V CDR1 and CDR2: SGHDT, YYEEEE. The CDR3 has 16 residues. V dropped 3 bases and J dropped 0 bases, with 13 bases sitting between them. In nucleotides, the CDR3 is TGTGCCAGCAGCTGGCGGGGTCCTCGCTCTGGAAACACCATATATTTT. Protein: CASSWRGPRSGNTIYF. The full variable domain, its missing parts supplied by reference TRBV5-6 and TRBJ1-3, is DAGVTQSPTHLIKTRGQQVTLRCSPKSGHDTVSWYQQALGQGPQFIFQYYEEEERQRGNFPDRFSGHQFPNYSSELNVNALLLGDSALYLCASSWRGPRSGNTIYFGEGSWLTVV.

The chain links TRBV3-1 (or the pseudogene TRBV3-2) to TRBJ2-7; 10 bases line up with TRBD1. CDR1 LGHDT and CDR2 YNNKEL come from the germline V gene (reference sequence). CDR3 length equals 15 residues. V was pared by 1 base and J by 6 bases, with 6 bases of the junction left unmatched. The CDR3 here is CASSQGGTGVGEQYF. The CDR3 nucleotides are TGTGCCAGCAGCCAAGGGGGGACAGGGGTGGGCGAGCAGTACTTC.

The sample holds a few counts of this clone. The V and J genes are TRBV19 and TRBJ1-1; 7 bases align to TRBD1. J was trimmed by 1 base and V by 10 bases; bases with no gene match: 6. This CDR3 has 13 residues. Germline-derived CDR1 and CDR2 are LNHDA and SQIVND (reference sequence). Here the CDR3 reads CATSPGGNTEAFF. As DNA, the CDR3 is TGTGCCACCAGCCCAGGGGGGAACACTGAAGCTTTCTTT.

V is TRBV18 and J is TRBJ2-3; the match to TRBD2 covers 11 bases. This CDR3 comprises 15 residues. The junction had 4 bases not matched to a gene; V was cut back by 4 bases and J by 4 bases. CDR1 and CDR2 from the germline V gene are KGHSH and LQKENI. This chain's CDR3 is CASSQTSGSSDTQYF. The CDR3 DNA follows: TGTGCCAGCTCACAAACTAGCGGGAGTTCAGATACGCAGTATTTT. Full variable domain (missing parts from reference TRBV18 and TRBJ2-3): NAGVMQNPRHLVRRRGQEARLRCSPMKGHSHVYWYRQLPEEGLKFMVYLQKENIIDESGMPKERFSAEFPKEGPSILRIQQVVRGDSAAYFCASSQTSGSSDTQYFGPGTRLTVL.

J is TRBJ2-2 and V is TRBV9; TRBD2 agrees at 8 bases. Trimming at V came to 0 bases and at J to 6 bases, leaving 16 bases not matched to a gene. This CDR3 has 19 residues. Looked up from germline, CDR1 is SGDLS and CDR2 is YYNGEE. The CDR3 DNA follows: TGTGCCAGCAGCGTAGCGGCGGTGATACGGGGGGGCCTGTCCGGGGAGCTGTTTTTT. It translates to CASSVAAVIRGGLSGELFF.

V usage is TRBV6-5 and J usage is TRBJ2-1; 10 bases match TRBD2. The J segment lost 8 bases and the V segment lost 6 bases, leaving 10 bases of the junction unmatched. Germline CDR1 is MNHEY and CDR2 is SVGAGI. The CDR3 is 15 residues long. CDR3 sequence reads: CASRTRAGGLHEQFF. DNA for the CDR3: TGTGCCAGCAGGACGCGAGCGGGGGGGCTACATGAGCAGTTCTTC.

This rearrangement joins TRBV21-1 to TRBJ2-2; the table's D call of TRBD1 was not tested on the DNA. TRBV21-1 is a recognized pseudogene. The CDR3 is 19 amino acids. CDR3 coding DNA: TGTGCCAGCAGCACGAATATGTCCCTAACAGGGGCAGAGGCCGGGGAGCTGTTTTTT. It encodes CASSTNMSLTGAEAGELFF.

The chain is built from TRBV6-1 and TRBJ1-5; no clear D gene. The CDR3 runs 15 residues. The V and J ends lost 0 bases and 6 bases respectively, with 12 bases between them. Germline V gene data show CDR1 as MNHNS and CDR2 as SASEGT. DNA of the CDR3: TGTGCCAGCAGTGAAGCAAGAGGGCCAGGTCAGCCCCAGCATTTT. It is translated as CASSEARGPGQPQHF.

The V and J genes are TRBV6-5 and TRBJ1-2; weak D call: TRBD1 (5 bases). The CDR3 contains 13 residues. Germline V CDR1 and CDR2: MNHEY, SVGAGI. Trimming shortened V by 2 bases and J by 5 bases, and 9 bases separated the two germline ends. CDR3 bases: TGTGCCAGCAGTTACGGGCGGGGGTATGGCTACACCTTC. The encoded protein is CASSYGRGYGYTF.

This rearrangement joins TRBV12-3 or TRBV12-4 to TRBJ2-7, with D possibly TRBD2 on 6 matching bases. The CDR3 sequence is 13 residues long. V dropped 3 bases and J dropped 7 bases, with 13 bases sitting between them. The CDR3 spells CASSFHLGGEQYF. CDR3 sequence (DNA): TGTGCCAGCAGTTTCCATTTGGGGGGAGAGCAGTACTTC.

The rearrangement uses TRBV6-1 and TRBJ2-7; a weak D match, TRBD1 (6 bases). The V end was cut by 1 base, the J end by 5 bases, with 6 bases between. This CDR3 spans 12 amino acids. CDR1 is MNHNS, CDR2 SASEGT, per germline. The CDR3 nucleotides read TGTGCCAGCAGTGAAGGGGGGCACGAGCAGTACTTC. Encoded protein: CASSEGGHEQYF.

With regard to this clone: Distinct nucleotide sequences in the sample also encode this CDR3. The gene calls are TRBV9 and TRBJ1-6, with TRBD1 identical over 9 bases. CDR3 size: 14 residues. The germline gives CDR1 SGDLS, CDR2 YYNGEE. V trimming: 4 bases; J trimming: 10 bases; junction bases outside the gene matches: 6. This CDR3 reads CASSPRQGGSPLHF. The CDR3 nucleotides read TGTGCCAGCAGCCCCCGACAGGGGGGATCACCCCTCCACTTT.

The chain employs TRBV18 and TRBJ2-2; possible D gene TRBD1, 5 bases. This CDR3 region has 14 residues. Germline loops: CDR1 KGHSH, CDR2 LQKENI. Between the trimmed V and J ends, which lost 5 bases and 1 base, there was a span of 8 bases. CDR3 amino acids: CASSGRENTGELFF. The DNA of the CDR3 is TGTGCCAGCTCAGGCAGGGAGAACACCGGGGAGCTGTTTTTT.

The genes are TRBV6-5 and TRBJ2-3; D ambiguous. The CDR3 is 14 amino acids. Germline V lookup: CDR1 MNHEY, CDR2 SVGAGI. V gave up 8 bases and J gave up 2 bases, with 14 bases separating them. For the CDR3, the DNA is TGTGCCAGCGGTTCAAGGAGCTACACAGATACGCAGTATTTT. Translated, it gives CASGSRSYTDTQYF.

J is TRBJ2-3 and V is TRBV3-1 (or the pseudogene TRBV3-2); 12 bases agree with TRBD2. The CDR3 has 17 amino acids. The germline gives CDR1 LGHDT, CDR2 YNNKEL (reference sequence). The trim removed 3 bases at V and 3 bases at J, leaving 7 bases unmatched. The CDR3 DNA is TGTGCCAGCAGCCATCTATCGACTAGCGGGAGTACAGATACGCAGTATTTT. This sequence encodes CASSHLSTSGSTDTQYF.

This clone showed up just a few times. J is TRBJ2-2 and V is TRBV5-1, with 9 bases that match TRBD1. Germline V CDR1 and CDR2: SGHRS, YFSETQ. The CDR3 sequence is 14 residues long. The junction had 2 bases not matched to a gene; V was cut back by 4 bases and J by 4 bases. CDR3 region: CASSLTGGTGELFF. The CDR3 region has the DNA TGCGCCAGCAGCCTGACAGGGGGCACCGGGGAGCTGTTTTTT.

The gene calls are TRBV6-4 and TRBJ2-1; 8 positions agree with TRBD2. CDR1 is MRHNA and CDR2 is SNTAGT in the germline V gene. The CDR3 runs to 15 residues. Trimming took 6 bases from V and 3 from J; bases not matched to a gene: 7. Here the CDR3 DNA reads TGTGCCAGCAGCCCGTCGCGGGGGGACTACAATGAGCAGTTCTTC. Translated, it gives CASSPSRGDYNEQFF.

This clone was recorded only once. The V gene is TRBV28, the J gene TRBJ2-2; no reliable D call. CDR1 and CDR2 (germline): MDHEN, SYDVKM. The CDR3 consists of 17 residues. V was pared by 4 bases and J by 6 bases, with 21 bases between. The CDR3 here is CASSSTGGFFRPGELFF. CDR3 coding DNA: TGTGCCAGCAGTTCTACGGGTGGGTTCTTTAGGCCCGGGGAGCTGTTTTTT. The entire variable domain, with the rest obtained from reference TRBV28 and TRBJ2-2, is as follows: DVKVTQSSRYLVKRTGEKVFLECVQDMDHENMFWYRQDPGLGLRLIYFSYDVKMKEKGDIPEGYSVSREKKERFSLILESASTNQTSMYLCASSSTGGFFRPGELFFGEGSRLTVL.

The chain employs TRBV18 and TRBJ1-1; D remains ambiguous. This CDR3 contains 16 residues. V was pared by 3 bases and J by 0 bases, with 14 bases between. CDR1 is KGHSH, CDR2 LQKENI, per germline. CDR3 DNA sequence: TGTGCCAGCTCACCGATCCCGGGGTCCTTGAACACTGAAGCTTTCTTT. This encodes CASSPIPGSLNTEAFF.

The gene calls are TRBV5-1 and TRBJ1-4; TRBD1 matches at 10 bases. Losses at the gene ends were 4 bases for V and 6 bases for J; bases not matched to a gene: 3. CDR3 length: 14 residues. Looked up from germline, CDR1 is SGHRS and CDR2 is YFSETQ. This chain's CDR3 is CASSRQGADEKLFF. The CDR3 coding sequence is TGCGCCAGCAGCCGACAGGGGGCGGATGAAAAACTGTTTTTT. Full variable domain (rest looked up from reference TRBV5-1 and TRBJ1-4): KAGVTQTPRYLIKTRGQQVTLSCSPISGHRSVSWYQQTPGQGLQFLFEYFSETQRNKGNFPGRFSGRQFSNSRSEMNVSTLELGDSALYLCASSRQGADEKLFFGSGTQLSVL.

The chain links TRBV28 to TRBJ1-6; D is unresolved. V was pared by 6 bases and J by 6 bases, with 9 bases between. Germline lookup yields CDR1 MDHEN and CDR2 SYDVKM. The CDR3 spans 13 residues. The CDR3 loop reads CASSISFNSPLHF. The CDR3 DNA follows: TGTGCCAGCAGCATCAGTTTTAATTCACCCCTCCACTTT.

This clone was recorded once. This chain uses TRBV10-3 with TRBJ1-2, with 11 bases lining up with TRBD1. Germline lookup yields CDR1 ENHRY and CDR2 SYGVKD. Germline trimming cut 7 bases from V and 6 bases from J; bases unmatched to any gene: 4. The CDR3 spans 13 residues. The CDR3, as DNA: TGTGCCATCAACGGGGGACAGGGGGATGGCTACACCTTC. The encoded protein is CAINGGQGDGYTF.

This CDR3 reads CSGGQGPNEKLFF. DNA for the CDR3: TGCAGCGGGGGACAGGGCCCTAATGAAAAACTGTTTTTT. The chain is built from TRBV29-1 and TRBJ1-4, with 9 nucleotides matching TRBD1. Germline CDR1 reads SQVTM; CDR2 reads ANQGSEA. With V trimmed by 7 bases and J by 3 bases, 3 bases remained unmatched. This CDR3 has 13 residues.

The V call is TRBV10-1, the J call TRBJ2-5, with 12 positions matching TRBD2. Germline CDR1 reads WNHNN; CDR2 reads SYGVQD (reference sequence). With 6 bases clipped from V and 0 bases from J, the junction kept 2 bases outside the gene matches. This CDR3 is 15 amino acids long. CDR3 DNA sequence: TGCGCCAGCAGCCGGACTAGCGGGGACCAAGAGACCCAGTACTTC. It specifies CASSRTSGDQETQYF.